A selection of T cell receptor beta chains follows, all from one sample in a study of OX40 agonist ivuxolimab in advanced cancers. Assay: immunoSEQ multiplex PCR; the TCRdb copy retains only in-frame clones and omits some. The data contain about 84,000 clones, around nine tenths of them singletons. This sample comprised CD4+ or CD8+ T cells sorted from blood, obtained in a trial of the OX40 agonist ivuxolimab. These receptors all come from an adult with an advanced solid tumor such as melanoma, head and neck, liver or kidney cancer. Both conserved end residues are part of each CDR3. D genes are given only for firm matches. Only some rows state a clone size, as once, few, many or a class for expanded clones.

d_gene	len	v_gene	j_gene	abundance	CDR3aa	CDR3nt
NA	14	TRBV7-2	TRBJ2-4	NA	CASRSLGRKNIQYF	TGTGCCAGCAGAAGCTTGGGACGGAAAAACATTCAGTACTTC
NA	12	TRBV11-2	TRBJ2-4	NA	CASSQAENIQYF	TGTGCCAGCAGCCAAGCCGAAAACATTCAGTACTTC
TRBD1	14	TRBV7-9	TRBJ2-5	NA	CASSLTGGPETQYF	TGTGCCAGCAGCTTAACAGGGGGCCCCGAGACCCAGTACTTC
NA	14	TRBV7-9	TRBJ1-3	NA	CASSLTLSGNTIYF	TGTGCCAGCAGCCTAACACTCTCTGGAAACACCATATATTTT
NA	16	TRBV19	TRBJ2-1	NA	CASKTHSALSYNEQFF	TGTGCCAGTAAAACCCATTCCGCTCTGTCCTACAATGAGCAGTTCTTC
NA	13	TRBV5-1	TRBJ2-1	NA	CASSFLTATEQFF	TGCGCCAGCAGCTTTCTTACAGCTACTGAGCAGTTCTTC
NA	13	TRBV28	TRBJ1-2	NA	CASSRDTNYGYTF	TGTGCCAGCAGTCGCGACACTAACTATGGCTACACCTTC
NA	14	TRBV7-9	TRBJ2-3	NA	CASSLRDPTDTQYF	TGTGCCAGCAGCTTACGGGACCCCACAGATACGCAGTATTTT
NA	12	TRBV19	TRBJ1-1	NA	CASKQVGTEAFF	TGTGCCAGTAAACAGGTGGGGACTGAAGCTTTCTTT
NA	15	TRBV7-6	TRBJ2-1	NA	CASSFVRITYNEQFF	TGTGCCAGCAGCTTTGTCAGGATTACCTACAATGAGCAGTTCTTC
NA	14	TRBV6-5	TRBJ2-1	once	CASSLEGSGGEQFF	TGTGCCAGCAGTTTGGAAGGCAGCGGAGGTGAGCAGTTCTTC
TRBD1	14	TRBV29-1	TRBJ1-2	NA	CSVELQGLNYGYTF	TGCAGCGTTGAGTTACAGGGGCTGAACTATGGCTACACCTTC
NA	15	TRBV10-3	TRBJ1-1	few	CAISEGIVRNTEAFF	TGTGCCATCAGTGAGGGCATTGTCCGGAACACTGAAGCTTTCTTT
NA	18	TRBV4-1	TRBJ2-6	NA	CASSQAGAGSSGANVLTF	TGCGCCAGCAGCCAAGCTGGGGCAGGCAGCTCTGGGGCCAACGTCCTGACTTTC
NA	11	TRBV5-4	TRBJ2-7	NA	CASSQQYEQYF	TGTGCCAGCAGCCAGCAGTACGAGCAGTACTTC
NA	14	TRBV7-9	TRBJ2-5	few	CASSLTTGTQTQYF	TGTGCCAGCAGCTTGACGACAGGGACTCAGACCCAGTACTTC